This T cell receptor (beta chain) is drawn from a study of Ad26.COV2.S vaccination and SARS-CoV-2 variants. Some clones are missing from TCRdb's copy, which holds only in-frame ones; the method was immunoSEQ multiplex PCR. The repertoire holds around 310,000 clones, with 75% to 90% as singletons. The count of this clone is one. Specified treatment: around 19 received Ad26.COV2.S at low or high dose, single or two shots; roughly five received placebo; per-sample allocation not given. The samples date from day 63 after the first vaccine or placebo injection. The origin of this receptor is a person between 18 and 60 years old who received the Ad26.COV2.S COVID-19 vaccine or a placebo. Material: peripheral blood, obtained in a trial of Ad26.COV2.S vaccine versus placebo.

For the CDR3, the DNA is TGCAGCGTTGAAGAGGGGGGGCAGTACTTC. Its protein is CSVEEGGQYF. The chain employs TRBV29-1 and TRBJ2-7, with a tentative D call TRBD2 (6 bases). Per germline, CDR1 SQVTM and CDR2 ANQGSEA. This CDR3 spans 10 amino acids. The germline V and J ends were trimmed by 0 bases and 9 bases, with 6 bases remaining between them.